Described below is a single TCR beta chain sequence and its context. Its antigen is not known. The sample belongs to a study of shared clonotypes between healthy human individuals. Study results and limitations: Clonotype sharing levels among donors were expected to vary with sequencing depth.

The run depth of the assay was deep. Each subset's genomic DNA was shared equally among a number of immunoSEQ plates. Clones were sequenced by immunoSEQ multiplex PCR, and TCRdb holds only the in-frame ones, with some missing. The sample carries approximately 940,000 clones, about three quarters recorded once. The sample was memory CD4+ T cells sorted from blood. Subset indicated: CD45RA-negative fraction. The origin of this receptor is a man aged 18 to 30 in good health.

The CDR3 reads CASSAMYTEAFF. The CDR3 DNA follows: TGTGCCAGCAGTGCCATGTACACTGAAGCTTTCTTT. The chain recombines TRBV6-5 with TRBJ1-1; D not certain. Germline CDR1 reads MNHEY; CDR2 reads SVGAGI. Between the trimmed V and J ends, which lost 5 bases and 3 bases, there was a span of 7 bases. The CDR3 sequence is 12 residues long.